The sequence of this TCR beta chain was determined in a study of blood T cell repertoires in COVID-19. Looking at the study overall: The origin of the acute and convalescent COVID-19 samples was the United States, Italy and Spain. T cells, B-cell-depleted T cells, or PBMCs provided the cDNA or gDNA that served as material.

Study processing details: The assay estimated nucleated cells by amplifying reference gene primers. Assay: immunoSEQ multiplex PCR; the TCRdb copy retains only in-frame clones and omits some. The V and J calls and clone size are taken from that table; D and trimming were inferred from the DNA. The sample consists of approximately 170,000 clones, 86% of them appearing once. This CDR3 has 18 amino acids. Germline V CDR1 and CDR2: MDHEN, SYDVKM. Germline trimming cut 5 bases from V and 1 base from J; bases unmatched to any gene: 16. J is TRBJ1-1 and V is TRBV28, with TRBD1 matching 7 bases. Sequences were obtained from peripheral blood. The sequence came from a woman in her sixties or seventies with acute or convalescent COVID-19. The CDR3 sequence: CASSPPFTPGQTNTEAFF. CDR3 coding DNA: TGTGCCAGCAGTCCACCCTTTACACCGGGACAGACGAACACTGAAGCTTTCTTT.